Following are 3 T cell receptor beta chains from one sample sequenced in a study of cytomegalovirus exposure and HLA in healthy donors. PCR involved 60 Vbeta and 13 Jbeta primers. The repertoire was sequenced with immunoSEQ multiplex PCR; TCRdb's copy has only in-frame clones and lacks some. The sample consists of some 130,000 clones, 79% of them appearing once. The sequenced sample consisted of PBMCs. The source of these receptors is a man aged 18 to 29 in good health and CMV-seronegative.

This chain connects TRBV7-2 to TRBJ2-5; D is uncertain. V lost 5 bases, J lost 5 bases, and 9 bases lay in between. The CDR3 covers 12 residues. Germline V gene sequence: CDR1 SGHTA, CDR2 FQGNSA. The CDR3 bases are TGTGCCAGCAGCCCCCTCGGGGAGACCCAGTACTTC. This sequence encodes CASSPLGETQYF. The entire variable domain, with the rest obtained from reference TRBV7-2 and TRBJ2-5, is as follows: GAGVSQSPSNKVTEKGKDVELRCDPISGHTALYWYRQSLGQGLEFLIYFQGNSAPDKSGLPSDRFSAERTGGSVSTLTIQRTQQEDSAVYLCASSPLGETQYFGPGTRLLVL.

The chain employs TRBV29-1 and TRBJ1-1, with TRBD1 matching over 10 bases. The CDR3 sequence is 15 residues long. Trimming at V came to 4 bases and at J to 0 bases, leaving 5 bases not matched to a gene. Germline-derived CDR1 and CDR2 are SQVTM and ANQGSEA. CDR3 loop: CSVGETGGLNTEAFF. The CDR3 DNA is TGCAGCGTTGGGGAGACAGGGGGCTTGAACACTGAAGCTTTCTTT. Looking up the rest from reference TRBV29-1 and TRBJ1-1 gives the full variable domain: SAVISQKPSRDICQRGTSLTIQCQVDSQVTMMFWYRQQPGQSLTLIATANQGSEATYESGFVIDKFPISRPNLTFSTLTVSNMSPEDSSIYLCSVGETGGLNTEAFFGQGTRLTVV.

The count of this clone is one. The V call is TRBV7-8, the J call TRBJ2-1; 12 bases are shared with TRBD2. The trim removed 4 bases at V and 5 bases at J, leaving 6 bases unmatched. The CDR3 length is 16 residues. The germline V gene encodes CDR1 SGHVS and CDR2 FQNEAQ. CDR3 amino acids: CASSSLLAGGDNEQFF. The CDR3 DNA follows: TGTGCCAGCAGCTCCCTTCTAGCGGGGGGGGACAATGAGCAGTTCTTC.